These 22 T cell receptor beta chains share one sample of origin, sequenced in a study of CD8 T cells in ankylosing spondylitis. TCRdb used MiXCR to reprocess the 5' RACE reads, holding one entry per CDR3 protein. The sample includes roughly 700,000 distinct CDR3 sequences, 15% to 20% of them seen just once. Which antigens these TCRs recognize remains unknown. Findings and limits, study-wide: Within ankylosing spondylitis blood, a TCR beta motif made up of under 10 highly homologous variants appeared to be characteristic.

Sequenced input: blood, either unsorted or a sorted T cell fraction (not recorded which). These receptor sequences come from a male donor with ankylosing spondylitis.

This clonotype was seen only a few times. V is TRBV7-2 and J is TRBJ2-3; 8 bases are shared with TRBD1. V was clipped by 5 bases and J by 2 bases; unmatched bases: 9. Germline loops: CDR1 SGHTA, CDR2 FQGNSA. The CDR3 covers 16 residues. Here the CDR3 reads CASSLQQGGPTDTQYF. Here the CDR3 DNA reads TGTGCCAGCAGCCTACAACAGGGGGGCCCCACAGATACGCAGTATTTT. Together with reference TRBV7-2 and TRBJ2-3, the CDR3 gives the full variable domain: GAGVSQSPSNKVTEKGKDVELRCDPISGHTALYWYRQSLGQGLEFLIYFQGNSAPDKSGLPSDRFSAERTGGSVSTLTIQRTQQEDSAVYLCASSLQQGGPTDTQYFGPGTRLTVL.

CDR3 loop: CASVTSRPNTGELFF. Written as DNA, the CDR3 is TGTGCCAGCGTCACTAGCCGCCCGAACACCGGGGAGCTGTTTTTT. V gene TRBV21-1 combines with J gene TRBJ2-2; the table calls TRBD2, which could not be checked here. TRBV21-1 is a pseudogene. The CDR3 runs 15 residues.

This clonotype has only a few counts. The rearrangement joins TRBV7-8 to TRBJ2-3; D remains unclear. The V end lost 3 bases, the J end lost 2 bases, and 15 bases lay between the germline ends. CDR1 SGHVS and CDR2 FQNEAQ come from the germline V gene. The CDR3 loop spans 16 amino acids. CDR3: CASSFPPAVPTDTQYF. CDR3 nucleotide sequence: TGTGCCAGCAGCTTCCCCCCGGCGGTACCCACAGATACGCAGTATTTT.

This rearrangement joins TRBV6-2 or TRBV6-3 to TRBJ2-5, with TRBD2 identical over 14 bases. Per the germline V gene, CDR1 is MNHEY and CDR2 is SVGEGT. The CDR3 length is 17 residues. Trimming cost V 5 bases and J 3 bases; bases outside gene matches: 8. CDR3 in DNA: TGTGCCAGCAGTACCCCCGGGACTAGCGGGAGAGAAGAGACCCAGTACTTC. Translation gives CASSTPGTSGREETQYF.

V gene TRBV24-1 combines with J gene TRBJ2-2; D is ambiguous. Looked up from germline, CDR1 is KGHDR and CDR2 is SFDVKD. Trimming stripped 5 bases from V and 0 bases from J, with 9 bases between. There are 15 residues in the CDR3. The CDR3 nucleotides read TGTGCCACCAGTGTAGATGGAACGAACACCGGGGAGCTGTTTTTT. Translating it yields CATSVDGTNTGELFF.

This clonotype was counted between two and nine times. This chain connects TRBV12-3 or TRBV12-4 to TRBJ2-3, with D possibly called TRBD1 or TRBD2 (5 bases each). The ends were cut back, 10 bases at V and 5 bases at J, with 25 bases in the middle. CDR3 size: 16 residues. CDR3 coding DNA: TGTGCCATCAGGAGGACAACTTCCCCCTTGATAGATACGCAGTATTTT. Protein sequence: CAIRRTTSPLIDTQYF.

The chain couples TRBV7-3 to TRBJ2-2; 9 positions agree with TRBD2. V shed 0 bases, J shed 6 bases, and the junction held 5 bases outside the gene matches. CDR3 length: 16 amino acids. The germline V gene has CDR1 SGHTA and CDR2 FQGTGA. CDR3 region: CASSLTSIAGAGELFF. The CDR3 DNA follows: TGTGCCAGCAGCTTAACGTCGATAGCGGGGGCCGGGGAGCTGTTTTTT.

The rearrangement joins TRBV3-1 to TRBJ1-1, with 7 bases aligning to TRBD1. This CDR3 comprises 14 residues. The germline V gene has CDR1 LGHDT and CDR2 YNNKEL (reference sequence). With V trimmed by 5 bases and J by 0 bases, 3 bases remained unmatched. The CDR3 region is CASSKGQLNTEAFF. In DNA form, the CDR3 reads TGTGCCAGCAGCAAGGGACAGCTGAACACTGAAGCTTTCTTT.

This chain joins TRBV10-3 and TRBJ2-7, with D unresolved. CDR3 length equals 14 residues. Trimming took 3 bases from V and 2 from J, leaving 11 bases between them. Germline V gene lookup returns CDR1 ENHRY and CDR2 SYGVKD. This chain's CDR3 is CAISEVVGAYEQYF. The CDR3 bases are TGTGCCATCAGTGAAGTTGTCGGAGCCTACGAGCAGTACTTC.

Regarding this clonotype: One end of the junction does not line up with germline, which may come from a read error. The chain has TRBV7-7 and TRBJ2-2, with a possible D match to TRBD1 (6 bases). Germline V lookup: CDR1 SSHAT, CDR2 FNYEAQ (reference sequence). This CDR3 has 14 residues. CDR3 bases: TGTGCTAGCAGCTTAGGCCAGGGGTCCCCTGAGCTGTTTTTT. It codes for CASSLGQGSPELFF.

This clonotype was counted only a few times. The CDR3 DNA sequence: TGCGCCAGCAGCCAGGGACTAGCGGAAAATTACAATGAGCAGTTCTTC. Protein: CASSQGLAENYNEQFF. V and J are TRBV4-3 and TRBJ2-1; 11 nucleotides match TRBD2. CDR1 is LGHNA and CDR2 is YSLEER in the germline V gene. V lost 3 bases and J lost 4; bases outside the gene matches: 5. CDR3 length equals 16 residues.

This clonotype was observed a few times. The chain uses TRBV4-1 and TRBJ1-5; D might be TRBD1 (5 bases). The V gene's germline CDR1 is MGHRA and CDR2 YSYEKL. Deletions cut 4 bases from V and 4 bases from J, with 17 bases between. The CDR3 has 16 residues. The DNA of the CDR3 is TGCGCCAGCAGCCCAGGGAACAGCGTGGGGAATCAGCCCCAGCATTTT. It yields the protein CASSPGNSVGNQPQHF.

The chain joins TRBV19 to TRBJ1-5; D possibly corresponds to TRBD1 (6 bases). This CDR3 region has 15 residues. CDR1 is LNHDA and CDR2 is SQIVND in the germline V gene (reference sequence). V was pared by 6 bases and J by 7 bases, with 19 bases between. In nucleotides, the CDR3 is TGTGCCAGTAGGATGCTTTTGCAGGGGAGGCAGCCCCAGCATTTT. It codes for CASRMLLQGRQPQHF.

This chain joins TRBV11-1 and TRBJ2-3, with D tentatively TRBD2 (5 bases). Germline V gene lookup returns CDR1 SGHAT and CDR2 FQDESV (reference sequence). The CDR3 extends over 14 amino acids. The germline V and J ends were trimmed by 2 bases and 1 base, with 7 bases remaining between them. In nucleotides, the CDR3 is TGTGCCAGCAGCTTAATGGAGGGCACAGATACGCAGTATTTT. Translation: CASSLMEGTDTQYF.

This clonotype was observed at least ten times. Germline and junction disagree at one end, which may indicate a read error. The chain carries TRBV12-3 or TRBV12-4 and TRBJ2-7; no clear D gene. The CDR3 runs to 12 residues. In nucleotides, the CDR3 is TGTGCCAGCAGCTTAGGGTCCTACGAGCAGTACTTC. Amino acids: CASSLGSYEQYF.

CDR3 sequence: CASSHARGASGSTDTQYF. Written as DNA, the CDR3 is TGCGCCAGCAGCCACGCAAGGGGGGCTAGCGGGAGCACAGATACGCAGTATTTT. The rearrangement uses TRBV4-1 and TRBJ2-3; 8 nucleotides agree with TRBD2. The length of the CDR3 is 18 residues. The trim removed 3 bases at V and 0 bases at J, leaving 11 bases unmatched. CDR1 is MGHRA, CDR2 YSYEKL, per germline.

V usage is TRBV28 and J usage is TRBJ2-2; 9 positions agree with TRBD1. The junction had 2 bases not matched to a gene; V was cut back by 3 bases and J by 3 bases. The CDR3 runs to 15 residues. Germline assignment: CDR1 MDHEN and CDR2 SYDVKM. As DNA, the CDR3 is TGTGCCAGCAGTTTTCGGGACAGGGACACCGGGGAGCTGTTTTTT. This translates into CASSFRDRDTGELFF.

This chain links TRBV2 with TRBJ2-2; D may correspond to TRBD1 or TRBD2 (5 bases each). The CDR3 loop spans 17 amino acids. The V gene lost 2 bases and the J gene lost 5 bases, with 18 bases spanning the gap. Germline V CDR1 and CDR2: SNHLY, FYNNEI. This chain's CDR3 is CASSEWVPGPKTGELFF. The CDR3 DNA reads TGTGCCAGCAGTGAATGGGTTCCGGGACCAAAAACCGGGGAGCTGTTTTTT. The full variable domain, in which reference TRBV2 and TRBJ2-2 provide the parts outside the CDR3, is EPEVTQTPSHQVTQMGQEVILRCVPISNHLYFYWYRQILGQKVEFLVSFYNNEISEKSEIFDDQFSVERPDGSNFTLKIRSTKLEDSAMYFCASSEWVPGPKTGELFFGEGSRLTVL.

This clonotype was counted ten times or more. This rearrangement joins TRBV10-3 to TRBJ2-5; TRBD2 is a possible D gene (5 bases). The CDR3 is 14 amino acids. CDR1 and CDR2 (germline): ENHRY, SYGVKD. The V gene lost 11 bases and the J gene lost 2 bases, with 18 bases spanning the gap. Here the CDR3 DNA reads TGTGCCGCCGGCGGGCGCCTGGCACAAGAGACCCAGTACTTC. Amino acid sequence: CAAGGRLAQETQYF.

V usage is TRBV29-1 and J usage is TRBJ1-1; D is unresolved. The CDR3 has 13 amino acids. Per the germline V gene, CDR1 is SQVTM and CDR2 is ANQGSEA. The V end lost 3 bases, the J end lost 5 bases, and 13 bases lay between the germline ends. This chain's CDR3 is CSVEQSPGTEAFF. Here the CDR3 DNA reads TGCAGCGTTGAGCAGAGCCCGGGGACTGAAGCTTTCTTT.

This clonotype came up a few times. The rearrangement links TRBV29-1 to TRBJ2-7; D unresolved. Per the germline V gene, CDR1 is SQVTM and CDR2 is ANQGSEA. The ends were cut back, 4 bases at V and 5 bases at J, with 12 bases in the middle. The CDR3 loop spans 12 amino acids. The CDR3 coding sequence is TGCAGCGTTGTAGCACGGCGCGACGAGCAGTACTTC. Protein sequence: CSVVARRDEQYF.

This clonotype was counted only a few times. V and J are TRBV5-1 and TRBJ1-1, with 10 bases lining up with TRBD1. Germline CDR1 and CDR2: SGHRS and YFSETQ. This CDR3 has 15 residues. The J segment lost 7 bases and the V segment lost 4 bases, leaving 10 bases of the junction unmatched. The CDR3 loop reads CASSTGQGVGGEAFF. The DNA of the CDR3 is TGCGCCAGCAGCACTGGACAGGGGGTGGGGGGTGAAGCTTTCTTT.